This TCR beta chain is drawn from a study of glioma-infiltrating T cells. Study results and caveats: CDR3 overlap between tissue and blood was very small. Above-expected tissue-blood divergence occurred in all gliomas, most in low-grade ones.

This clonotype was detected ten times or more. Its matching antigen is unknown. Amplification of TCR alpha and beta CDR3 regions from RNA used iRepertoire nested multiplex PCR. Tissue mRNA or PBMC total RNA, about 85-400 ng, went into one-step reverse transcription and amplification. From the multiplex PCR reads, TCRdb called clonotypes with MiXCR, one entry per CDR3 protein. Found here are approximately 110,000 distinct CDR3 sequences, roughly 24% of them singletons; the top ten hold approximately 16%. The source of this sequence is a human donor with low-grade glioma or glioblastoma, undergoing nonglioma brain surgery, or in good health (not recorded which). Material for sequencing was glioma tissue, nonneoplastic brain tissue, or PBMCs (not recorded which).

CDR3 coding DNA: TGTGCCATCGGGGGACTAGCGGGAGAGCAGTTCTTC. It yields the protein CAIGGLAGEQFF. J is TRBJ2-1 and V is TRBV10-3; 13 positions agree with TRBD2. This CDR3 has 12 amino acids. V lost 8 bases and J lost 10; bases outside the gene matches: 2. In germline, CDR1 is ENHRY, CDR2 SYGVKD.